These 24 T cell receptor beta chains were sequenced from one sample in a study of blood T cells in healthy people across ages. A J-beta primer mix and a sample-barcoded 5' primer were used in a second PCR of about 7 to 12 cycles. Using its own MiXCR run on the 5' RACE reads, TCRdb lists one record per CDR3 protein. Here the sample spans fewer than 900,000 distinct CDR3 sequences, approximately 39% being singletons. The specimen was blood. These receptors originate from a woman in her sixties in good health.

This clonotype was detected a few times. J is TRBJ2-1 and V is TRBV27; D may be TRBD2 (6 bases). The closer fit of TRBJ2-7 to the DNA end suggests the J call may be wrong. The V gene's germline CDR1 is MNHEY and CDR2 SMNVEV (reference sequence). The CDR3 is 16 amino acids. CDR3 in amino acids: CASSLASESSYNEQYF. Written as DNA, the CDR3 is TGTGCCAGCAGTTTAGCTAGCGAGAGCTCCTACAATGAGCAGTACTTC.

The chain carries TRBV7-8 and TRBJ1-5; D is perhaps TRBD1 (5 bases). Trimming cost V 5 bases and J 6 bases, with 17 bases left between them. CDR3 length: 15 residues. Germline assignment: CDR1 SGHVS and CDR2 FQNEAQ. The CDR3 reads CASSVTQGPSQPQHF. The CDR3 DNA reads TGTGCCAGCAGCGTAACTCAGGGTCCAAGTCAGCCCCAGCATTTT.

This rearrangement joins TRBV7-2 to TRBJ2-2, with D possibly TRBD2 on 5 matching bases. The germline V gene has CDR1 SGHTA and CDR2 FQGNSA. This CDR3 comprises 15 residues. Between the trimmed V and J ends, which lost 7 bases and 1 base, there was a span of 13 bases. The CDR3: CASILGSLNTGELFF. The CDR3 DNA follows: TGTGCCAGCATCCTGGGGAGCTTGAACACCGGGGAGCTGTTTTTT.

This clonotype appeared a few times. The gene calls are TRBV5-1 and TRBJ2-7, with D perhaps being TRBD1 or TRBD2 (5 bases each). Trimming stripped 4 bases from V and 0 bases from J, with 17 bases between. This CDR3 has 16 residues. Germline values: CDR1 SGHRS, CDR2 YFSETQ. The CDR3 sequence: CASSANRDGASYEQYF. The CDR3 DNA is TGCGCCAGCAGCGCAAACCGGGACGGGGCCTCCTACGAGCAGTACTTC.

The rearrangement uses TRBV20-1 and TRBJ2-7; TRBD2 agrees at 14 bases. Trimming took 6 bases from V and 1 from J; bases not matched to a gene: 8. CDR3 length equals 16 residues. Germline assignment: CDR1 DFQATT and CDR2 SNEGSKA (reference sequence). CDR3 region: CSATGTSGSKSYEQYF. CDR3 in DNA: TGCAGTGCGACCGGGACTAGCGGGAGTAAGTCCTACGAGCAGTACTTC.

V and J are TRBV14 and TRBJ1-6; D perhaps matches TRBD1 (5 bases). The CDR3 loop spans 14 amino acids. CDR1 SGHDN and CDR2 FVKESK come from the germline V gene. V was clipped by 3 bases and J by 10 bases, with 13 bases between them. The CDR3 loop is CASSQETGPSPLHF. For the CDR3, the DNA is TGTGCCAGCAGCCAGGAAACGGGGCCCTCACCCCTCCACTTT.

The CDR3 sequence is CSVGRGKSDTEAFF. CDR3 bases: TGCAGCGTTGGAAGGGGGAAGTCGGACACTGAAGCTTTCTTT. The chain uses TRBV29-1 and TRBJ1-1, with D maybe TRBD1 (6 bases). The V and J ends lost 4 bases and 3 bases respectively, with 15 bases between them. From germline, CDR1 is SQVTM and CDR2 ANQGSEA. The CDR3 totals 14 residues.

The V and J genes are TRBV2 and TRBJ2-3; the D is unclear. Deletions cut 7 bases from V and 4 bases from J, with 6 bases between. This CDR3 comprises 11 residues. Germline CDR1 reads SNHLY; CDR2 reads FYNNEI. This chain's CDR3 is CASTMSDTQYF. CDR3 in DNA: TGTGCCAGCACAATGTCAGATACGCAGTATTTT. The full variable domain, completed using reference TRBV2 and TRBJ2-3, is EPEVTQTPSHQVTQMGQEVILRCVPISNHLYFYWYRQILGQKVEFLVSFYNNEISEKSEIFDDQFSVERPDGSNFTLKIRSTKLEDSAMYFCASTMSDTQYFGPGTRLTVL.

Concerning this clonotype itself: This may stem from a read error, because a much larger clone lies one nucleotide away. The CDR3 nucleotides are TGTGTCAGCACTAGCGGGACCACAGATACGCAGTATTTT. This gives the protein CVSTSGTTDTQYF. The V call is TRBV6-5, the J call TRBJ2-3; 10 positions agree with TRBD2. This CDR3 has 13 amino acids. Germline CDR1 and CDR2: MNHEY and SVGAGI.

The chain carries TRBV10-3 and TRBJ2-1; 12 bases map to TRBD1. Looked up from germline, CDR1 is ENHRY and CDR2 is SYGVKD. The V segment lost 2 bases and the J segment 6 bases; nucleotides outside the gene matches: 5. The CDR3 spans 16 residues. In DNA form, the CDR3 reads TGTGCCATCAGTGAGAAGGGGGACAGGGGGCCCAATGAGCAGTTCTTC. It specifies CAISEKGDRGPNEQFF.

Details on this clonotype: Given a much more abundant clone one base away, this may be a read error. The conserved closing phenylalanine or tryptophan is absent in this CDR3, likely reflecting a read error. J is TRBJ2-1 and V is TRBV12-3 or TRBV12-4, with D possibly TRBD1 on 5 matching bases. The ends were cut back, 6 bases at V and 10 bases at J, with 10 bases in the middle. The CDR3 contains 11 residues. The CDR3, as DNA: TGTGCCAGCAGCTACGACAGAGAGCAGTTCCTC. Encoded protein: CASSYDREQFL.

The chain links TRBV6-1 to TRBJ1-5; D perhaps matches TRBD1 (5 bases). This CDR3 is built from 17 residues. The germline V and J ends were trimmed by 2 bases and 3 bases, with 17 bases remaining between them. Looked up from germline, CDR1 is MNHNS and CDR2 is SASEGT. The CDR3 spells CASSESRQGASNQPQHF. The CDR3 DNA is TGTGCCAGCAGTGAATCTCGTCAGGGCGCTTCCAATCAGCCCCAGCATTTT.

The chain uses TRBV24-1 and TRBJ2-3; the D gene is possibly TRBD2 (6 bases). The CDR3 runs 15 residues. V lost 6 bases and J 2 bases, leaving 14 bases between the germline ends. Germline loops: CDR1 KGHDR, CDR2 SFDVKD. The CDR3 is CATSPFSGSTDTQYF. The CDR3 nucleotides are TGTGCCACCAGTCCATTTAGCGGCTCCACAGATACGCAGTATTTT.

The V gene is TRBV20-1, the J gene TRBJ1-4; no clear D. Germline V CDR1 and CDR2: DFQATT, SNEGSKA (reference sequence). CDR3 length equals 18 residues. Between the trimmed V and J ends, which lost 1 base and 0 bases, there was a span of 18 bases. The CDR3 loop is CSARVTRERTATNEKLFF. As DNA, the CDR3 is TGCAGTGCTAGAGTTACCCGGGAGAGAACTGCAACTAATGAAAAACTGTTTTTT.

Points on this clonotype: A much larger clone differs from this one at a single base, so this may be a read error. The chain has TRBV9 and TRBJ2-7, with D maybe TRBD1 (6 bases). This CDR3 spans 16 amino acids. Germline V gene data show CDR1 as SGDLS and CDR2 as YYNGEE. The germline V and J ends were trimmed by 4 bases and 0 bases, with 17 bases remaining between them. This CDR3 is CASSPRGDMGSYEQYF. CDR3 nucleotide sequence: TGTGCCAGCAGCCCGCGAGGGGACATGGGCTCCTACGAGCAGTACTTC.

Only a few counts were recorded for this clonotype. This sequence joins TRBV3-1 and TRBJ2-3; the D is unclear. Germline values: CDR1 LGHDT, CDR2 YNNKEL (reference sequence). This CDR3 is 15 amino acids long. V lost 3 bases to trimming and J lost 2 bases, with 12 bases between them. In nucleotides, the CDR3 is TGTGCCAGCAGCCAGGTACTAACCCACACAGATACGCAGTATTTT. It translates to CASSQVLTHTDTQYF.

The chain recombines TRBV15 with TRBJ2-3, with 10 nucleotides matching TRBD2. Germline loops: CDR1 LNHNV, CDR2 YYDKDF (reference sequence). The CDR3 has 18 residues. Trimming cost V 1 base and J 8 bases; bases outside gene matches: 15. This chain's CDR3 is CATSRGGWIAGGRVTQYF. The CDR3 DNA sequence: TGTGCCACCAGCAGAGGCGGTTGGATAGCGGGGGGCCGAGTTACGCAGTATTTT.

J is TRBJ2-7 and V is TRBV3-1, with TRBD2 matching over 7 bases. Trimming at V came to 6 bases and at J to 2 bases, leaving 10 bases not matched to a gene. Germline V CDR1 and CDR2: LGHDT, YNNKEL (reference sequence). The CDR3 covers 15 residues. CDR3 region: CASSFSWGGTYEQYF. CDR3 sequence (DNA): TGTGCCAGCAGTTTTTCCTGGGGAGGGACCTACGAGCAGTACTTC.

This rearrangement joins TRBV27 to TRBJ2-7; no reliable D call. Germline CDR1 is MNHEY and CDR2 is SMNVEV (reference sequence). This CDR3 comprises 11 residues. V was trimmed by 11 bases and J by 10 bases, leaving 18 bases between them. The CDR3 DNA is TGTGCCGGCTCCCCCACGGATACCCAGTACTTC. Its protein product is CAGSPTDTQYF.

In this sample, this clonotype turned up a few times. V and J are TRBV7-9 and TRBJ2-7; D unclear. The CDR3 has 13 amino acids. Trimming took off 6 bases at V and 5 bases at J, with 14 bases between the two ends. CDR1 and CDR2 from the germline V gene are SEHNR and FQNEAQ (reference sequence). The chain's CDR3 is CASSSASAHEQYF. The CDR3 DNA sequence: TGTGCCAGCAGTTCCGCCTCTGCCCACGAGCAGTACTTC. The whole variable domain, remainder taken from reference TRBV7-9 and TRBJ2-7, is DTGVSQNPRHKITKRGQNVTFRCDPISEHNRLYWYRQTLGQGPEFLTYFQNEAQLEKSRLLSDRFSAERPKGSFSTLEIQRTEQGDSAMYLCASSSASAHEQYFGPGTRLTVT.

The chain combines TRBV20-1 with TRBJ2-5; 8 positions match TRBD1. Trimming at V came to 6 bases and at J to 5 bases, leaving 11 bases not matched to a gene. Germline-derived CDR1 and CDR2 are DFQATT and SNEGSKA (reference sequence). CDR3 size: 14 residues. The chain's CDR3 is CSAPGQGAWETQYF. The CDR3 region has the DNA TGCAGTGCCCCGGGGCAGGGGGCATGGGAGACCCAGTACTTC.

As concerns this clonotype: One end of the junction is discordant with germline, which a read error may explain. The CDR3 reads CASSSEGWGTGTQYF. CDR3 coding DNA: TGTGCCAGCAGTTCAGAGGGGTGGGGGACAGGTACGCAGTATTTT. V gene TRBV27 combines with J gene TRBJ2-3; TRBD1 matches at 8 bases. Germline V gene sequence: CDR1 MNHEY, CDR2 SMNVEV (reference sequence). This CDR3 comprises 15 residues.

This clonotype was picked up one time. V is TRBV7-2 and J is TRBJ2-3; tentatively, D is TRBD1 (6 bases). The V end was cut by 5 bases, the J end by 0 bases, with 15 bases between. The CDR3 length is 16 residues. CDR1 SGHTA and CDR2 FQGNSA come from the germline V gene. This CDR3 reads CASSVLGAPSTDTQYF. The DNA for the CDR3 is TGTGCCAGCAGCGTGTTGGGGGCACCGAGCACAGATACGCAGTATTTT.

Concerning this clonotype: A read error may be the cause here, since a much bigger clone is one base away. V and J are TRBV14 and TRBJ2-6, with TRBD1 matching 7 bases. The V gene's germline CDR1 is SGHDN and CDR2 FVKESK. The V and J ends lost 5 bases and 0 bases, in that order; junction bases with no gene match: 13. The CDR3 spans 19 residues. The CDR3, as DNA: TGTGCCAGCAGCTACCCGACAGGGCCTAAATTCTCTGGGGCCAACGTCCTGACTTTC. This codes for CASSYPTGPKFSGANVLTF. Based on the CDR3 plus reference TRBV14 and TRBJ2-6, the full variable domain is EAGVTQFPSHSVIEKGQTVTLRCDPISGHDNLYWYRRVMGKEIKFLLHFVKESKQDESGMPNNRFLAERTGGTYSTLKVQPAELEDSGVYFCASSYPTGPKFSGANVLTFGAGSRLTVL.